The present T cell receptor beta chain was sequenced within a study of regulatory T cells in long-lasting Graves disease. Investigators prepared the TCR beta libraries by applying iRepertoire HTBI primers and Arm-PCR of CDR3 regions. Study processing details: Analysis of the samples identified 50 to 70 TRBV and roughly 13 TRBJ segments. Using its own MiXCR run on the multiplex PCR reads, TCRdb lists one record per CDR3 protein. The V and J calls come from TCRdb's annotation, not from the publication. The sample has fewer than 550,000 distinct CDR3 sequences, about 17% seen once. The V end lost 1 base, the J end lost 7 bases, and 17 bases lay between the germline ends. The CDR3 runs 15 residues. CDR1 is KGHSH and CDR2 is LQKENI in the germline V gene. The time point denotes: newly diagnosed GD, antithyroid drugs for less than 3 months. There was RNA extracted from PBMCs, and the TCR library was made from it.

This clonotype appeared many times. In addition, the sample was reused for a study of T cells in Graves' hyperthyroidism and ophthalmopathy.

The sequence was collected from a woman aged 18-30 years with Graves disease. Sequencing was performed on peripheral blood mononuclear cells (PBMCs), taken at new diagnosis, from a patient treated with antithyroid drugs. The chain has TRBV18 and TRBJ2-7, with D possibly called TRBD1 or TRBD2 (5 bases each). CDR3 sequence: CASSPRGLGTGEQYF. DNA of the CDR3: TGTGCCAGCTCACCACGGGGTCTGGGGACGGGGGAGCAGTACTTC. Using reference TRBV18 and TRBJ2-7 for the parts outside the CDR3, the full variable domain is NAGVMQNPRHLVRRRGQEARLRCSPMKGHSHVYWYRQLPEEGLKFMVYLQKENIIDESGMPKERFSAEFPKEGPSILRIQQVVRGDSAAYFCASSPRGLGTGEQYFGPGTRLTVT.